The present TCR beta chain was sequenced within a study of T cells in Graves' hyperthyroidism and ophthalmopathy. Points on this clonotype: Its antigen is unidentified.

Trimming cost V 5 bases and J 5 bases, with 4 bases left between them. The CDR3 is made up of 11 amino acids. Germline V lookup: CDR1 DFQATT, CDR2 SNEGSKA (reference sequence). Study conclusions and caveats: Ophthalmopathy onset followed model prediction by a median about six months. Most thyroid clonotypes expanded above 0.001 were also detected in blood.

TCR beta CDR3 region amplification was performed from RNA transcripts. During a first-round RT-PCR of the TCR CDR3, the HTBI primer set was used. TCRdb processed the multiplex PCR reads anew with MiXCR; each CDR3 protein has one entry. The sample consists of about 640,000 distinct CDR3 sequences, 20% to 25% of them appearing once. Any patient presenting with uncontrolled infection, other autoimmune disease, pregnancy or lactation was left out. The chain joins TRBV20-1 to TRBJ1-6; D uncertain. The receptor's source is a man aged 30-40 years with Graves' ophthalmopathy. Material for sequencing was blood. The CDR3 region has the DNA TGCAGTGCTGAAGATAATTCACCCCTCCACTTT. Translated, it gives CSAEDNSPLHF.